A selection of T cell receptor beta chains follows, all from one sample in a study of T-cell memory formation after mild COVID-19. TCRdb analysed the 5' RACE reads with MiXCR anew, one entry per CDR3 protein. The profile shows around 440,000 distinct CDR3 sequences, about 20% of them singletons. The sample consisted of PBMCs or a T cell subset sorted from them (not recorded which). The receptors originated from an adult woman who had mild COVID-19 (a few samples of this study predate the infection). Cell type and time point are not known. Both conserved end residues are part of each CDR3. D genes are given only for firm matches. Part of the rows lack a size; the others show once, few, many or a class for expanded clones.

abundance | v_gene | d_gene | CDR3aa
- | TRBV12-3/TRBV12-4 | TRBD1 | CASTMTGVNYGYTF
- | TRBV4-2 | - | CASSQDGTGGTNYGYTF
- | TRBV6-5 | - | CASMQFSGNTIYF
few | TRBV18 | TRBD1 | CASSPPPLGQGLNYGYTF
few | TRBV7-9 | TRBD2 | CASSYPVSGISFEQFF
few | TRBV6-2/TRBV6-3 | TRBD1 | CASSYSSHGTGGSVQYF
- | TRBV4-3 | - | CASSQERTPPYEQYF
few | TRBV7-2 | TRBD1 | CASSLLATGYYGYTF
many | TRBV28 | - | CASTLGLQGSQPQHF
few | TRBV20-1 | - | CSARIPGFDYGYTF
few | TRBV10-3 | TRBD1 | CAIRETGAGNNEQFF
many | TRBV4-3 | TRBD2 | CASSQASGRADTQYF
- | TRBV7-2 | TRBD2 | CASSLSGRARTGELFF
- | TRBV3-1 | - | CASSQGDTAADTQYF
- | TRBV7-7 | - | CASSLGRGLVDEQFF
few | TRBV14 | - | CASSLTPIPEQYF
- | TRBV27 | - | CASSLFPGTGNQPQHF
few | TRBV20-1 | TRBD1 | CSAPDRANTGELFF
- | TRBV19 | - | CASSIDTPRGTEAFF
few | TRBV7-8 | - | CASSLTWVPRNTEAFF
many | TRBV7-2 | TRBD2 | CASSLQAGFSYEQYF
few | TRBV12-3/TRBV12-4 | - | CASSFGEVGLYGYTF
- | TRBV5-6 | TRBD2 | CASSLGIAGFPYF
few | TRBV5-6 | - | CASSPGHSSEQFF
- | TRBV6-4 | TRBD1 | CASSHGTDTDTQYF
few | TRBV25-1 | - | CASSGPFEGRGYTF
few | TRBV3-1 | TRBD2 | CASSQGTSGRFNEQFF
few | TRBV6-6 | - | CASSYPPLEDYEQYF